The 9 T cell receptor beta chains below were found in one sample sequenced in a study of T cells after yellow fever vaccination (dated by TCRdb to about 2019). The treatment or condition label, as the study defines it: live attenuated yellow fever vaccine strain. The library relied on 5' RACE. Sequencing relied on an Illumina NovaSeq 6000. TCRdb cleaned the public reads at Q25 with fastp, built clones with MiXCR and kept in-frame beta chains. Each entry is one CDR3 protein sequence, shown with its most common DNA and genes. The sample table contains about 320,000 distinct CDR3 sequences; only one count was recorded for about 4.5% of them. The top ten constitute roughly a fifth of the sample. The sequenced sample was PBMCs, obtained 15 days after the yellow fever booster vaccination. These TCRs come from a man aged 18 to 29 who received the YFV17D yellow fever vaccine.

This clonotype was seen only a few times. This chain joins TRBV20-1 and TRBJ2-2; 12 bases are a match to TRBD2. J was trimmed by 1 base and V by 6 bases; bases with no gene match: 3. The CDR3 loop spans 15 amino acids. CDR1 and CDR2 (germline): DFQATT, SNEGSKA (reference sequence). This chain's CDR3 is CSARLAGVNTGELFF. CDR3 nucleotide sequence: TGCAGTGCGAGACTAGCGGGGGTGAACACCGGGGAGCTGTTTTTT.

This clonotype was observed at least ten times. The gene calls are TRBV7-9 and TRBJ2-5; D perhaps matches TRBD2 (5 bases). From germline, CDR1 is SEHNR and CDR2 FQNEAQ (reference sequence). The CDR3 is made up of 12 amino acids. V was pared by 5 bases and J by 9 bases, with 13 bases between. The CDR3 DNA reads TGTGCCAGCAGCCTCTCCCGAGGGTCCCAGTACTTC. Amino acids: CASSLSRGSQYF. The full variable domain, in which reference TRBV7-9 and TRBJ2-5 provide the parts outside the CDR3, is DTGVSQNPRHKITKRGQNVTFRCDPISEHNRLYWYRQTLGQGPEFLTYFQNEAQLEKSRLLSDRFSAERPKGSFSTLEIQRTEQGDSAMYLCASSLSRGSQYFGPGTRLLVL.

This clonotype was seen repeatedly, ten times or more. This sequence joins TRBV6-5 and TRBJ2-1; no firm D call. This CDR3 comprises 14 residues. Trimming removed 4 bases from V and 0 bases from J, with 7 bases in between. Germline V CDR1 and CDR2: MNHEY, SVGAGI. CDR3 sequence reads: CASSSPSSYNEQFF. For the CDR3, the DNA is TGTGCCAGCAGTTCTCCTAGCTCCTACAATGAGCAGTTCTTC.

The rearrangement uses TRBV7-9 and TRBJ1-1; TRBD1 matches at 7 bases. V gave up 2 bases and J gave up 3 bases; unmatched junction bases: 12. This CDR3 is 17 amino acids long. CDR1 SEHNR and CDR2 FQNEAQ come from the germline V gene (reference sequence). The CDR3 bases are TGTGCCAGCAGCTTAACCCGAACAGGGGAAGGGGACACTGAAGCTTTCTTT. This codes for CASSLTRTGEGDTEAFF.

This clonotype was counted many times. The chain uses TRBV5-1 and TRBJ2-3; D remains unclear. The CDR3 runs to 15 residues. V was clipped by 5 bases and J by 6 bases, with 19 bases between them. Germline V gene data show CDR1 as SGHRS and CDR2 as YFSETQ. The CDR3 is CASRGRAPSRDTQYF. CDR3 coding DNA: TGCGCCAGCAGAGGCAGAGCTCCCTCCAGGGATACGCAGTATTTT.

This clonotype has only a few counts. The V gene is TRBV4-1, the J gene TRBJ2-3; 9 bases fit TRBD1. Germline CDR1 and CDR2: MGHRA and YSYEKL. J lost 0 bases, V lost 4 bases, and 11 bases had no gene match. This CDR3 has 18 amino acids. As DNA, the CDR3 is TGCGCCAGCAGCCTCGGACAGGGGCCACTAGAAAGCACAGATACGCAGTATTTT. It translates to CASSLGQGPLESTDTQYF.

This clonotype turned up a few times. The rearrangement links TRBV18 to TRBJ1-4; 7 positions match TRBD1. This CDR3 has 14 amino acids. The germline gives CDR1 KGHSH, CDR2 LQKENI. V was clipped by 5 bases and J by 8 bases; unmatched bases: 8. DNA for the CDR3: TGTGCCAGCTCAGAAACAGGGGATCGGGAAAAACTGTTTTTT. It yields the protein CASSETGDREKLFF.

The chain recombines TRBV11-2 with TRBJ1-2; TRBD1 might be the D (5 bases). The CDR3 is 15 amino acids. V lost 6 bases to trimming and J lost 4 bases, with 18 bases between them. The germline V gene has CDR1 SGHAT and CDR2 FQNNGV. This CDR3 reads CASSSFRVVGYGYTF. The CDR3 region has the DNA TGTGCCAGCAGTTCATTCAGGGTCGTCGGCTATGGCTACACCTTC.

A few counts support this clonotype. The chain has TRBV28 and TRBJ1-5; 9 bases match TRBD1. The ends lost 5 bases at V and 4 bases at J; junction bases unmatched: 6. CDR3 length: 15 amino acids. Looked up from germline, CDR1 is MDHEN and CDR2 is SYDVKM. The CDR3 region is CASSVQGARNQPQHF. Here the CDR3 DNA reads TGTGCCAGCAGTGTACAGGGGGCGCGGAATCAGCCCCAGCATTTT.